This T cell receptor beta chain was identified during a study of blood T cell repertoires in COVID-19. For the study at large: T cells, B-cell-depleted T cells, or PBMCs supplied cDNA or gDNA.

V lost 4 bases, J lost 4 bases, and 4 bases stayed unmatched. Germline CDR1 SGHTS, CDR2 YDEGEE. The CDR3 runs 16 residues. As handled by the study authors: Amplifying reference gene primers gave estimates of nucleated cell counts. Produced via immunoSEQ multiplex PCR; TCRdb's table is partial and in-frame only. That table gives V, J and clone size, and the DNA gave D and trimming. This table has 200,000 to 250,000 clones, 70% to 90% appearing once. The TCR originated in a man aged 35 to 55 with acute or convalescent COVID-19. The chain is built from TRBV5-8 and TRBJ2-5, with TRBD2 matching 16 bases. The material sequenced was peripheral blood. CDR3 sequence: CASSRGLAGGRETQYF. CDR3 coding DNA: TGTGCCAGCAGCCGGGGACTAGCGGGGGGGAGAGAGACCCAGTACTTC.